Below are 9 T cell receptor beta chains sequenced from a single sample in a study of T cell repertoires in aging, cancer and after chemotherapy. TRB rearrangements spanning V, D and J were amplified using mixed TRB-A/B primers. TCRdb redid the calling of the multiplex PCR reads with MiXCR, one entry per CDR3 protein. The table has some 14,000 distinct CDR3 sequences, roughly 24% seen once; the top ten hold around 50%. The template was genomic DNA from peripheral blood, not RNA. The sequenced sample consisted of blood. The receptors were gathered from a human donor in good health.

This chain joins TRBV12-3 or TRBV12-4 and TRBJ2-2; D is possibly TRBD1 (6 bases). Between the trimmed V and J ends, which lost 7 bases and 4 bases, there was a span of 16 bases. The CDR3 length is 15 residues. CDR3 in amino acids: CASTPGRGFTGELFF. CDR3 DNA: TGTGCCAGCACCCCGGGCAGGGGCTTCACCGGGGAGCTGTTTTTT.

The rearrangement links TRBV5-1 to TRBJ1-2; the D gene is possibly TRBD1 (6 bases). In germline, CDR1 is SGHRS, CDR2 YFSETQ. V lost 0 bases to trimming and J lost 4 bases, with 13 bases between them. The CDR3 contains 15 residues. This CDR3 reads CASSLGGGGTYGYTF. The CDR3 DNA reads TGCGCCAGCAGCTTGGGCGGGGGCGGCACCTATGGCTACACCTTC.

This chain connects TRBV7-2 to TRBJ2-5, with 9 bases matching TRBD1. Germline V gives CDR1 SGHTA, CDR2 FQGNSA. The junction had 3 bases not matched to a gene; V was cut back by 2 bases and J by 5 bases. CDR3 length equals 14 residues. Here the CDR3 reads CASSLQTGGETQYF. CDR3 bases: TGTGCCAGCAGCTTACAGACAGGGGGGGAGACCCAGTACTTC.

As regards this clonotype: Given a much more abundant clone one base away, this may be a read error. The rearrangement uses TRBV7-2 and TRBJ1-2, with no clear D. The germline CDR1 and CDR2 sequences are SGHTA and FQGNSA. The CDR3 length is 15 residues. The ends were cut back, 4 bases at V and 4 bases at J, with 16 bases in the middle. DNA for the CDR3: TGTGCCAGCAGCTCAAATTCGGGAAAGATCTATGGCTACACCTTC. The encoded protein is CASSSNSGKIYGYTF.

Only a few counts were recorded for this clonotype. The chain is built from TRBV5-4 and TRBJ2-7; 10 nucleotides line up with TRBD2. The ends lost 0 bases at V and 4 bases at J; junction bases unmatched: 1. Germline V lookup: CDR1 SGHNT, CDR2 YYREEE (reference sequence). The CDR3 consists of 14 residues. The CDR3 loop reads CASSLAGLAYEQYF. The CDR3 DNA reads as TGTGCCAGCAGCTTGGCGGGACTAGCGTACGAGCAGTACTTC.

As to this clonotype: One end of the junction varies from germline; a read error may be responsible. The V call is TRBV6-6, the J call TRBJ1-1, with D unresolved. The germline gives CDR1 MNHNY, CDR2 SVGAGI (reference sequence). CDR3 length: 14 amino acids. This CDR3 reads CASSYTTSLTEALF. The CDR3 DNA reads TGTGCCAGCAGCTACACCACCAGTCTCACTGAAGCTTTGTTT.

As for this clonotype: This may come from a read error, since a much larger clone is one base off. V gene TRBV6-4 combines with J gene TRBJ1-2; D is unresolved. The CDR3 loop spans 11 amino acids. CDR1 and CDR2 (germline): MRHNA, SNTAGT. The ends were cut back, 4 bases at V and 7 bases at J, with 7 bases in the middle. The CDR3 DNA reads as TGTGCCAGCAGTGTGGGTGGTGGCTACACCTTC. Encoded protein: CASSVGGGYTF.

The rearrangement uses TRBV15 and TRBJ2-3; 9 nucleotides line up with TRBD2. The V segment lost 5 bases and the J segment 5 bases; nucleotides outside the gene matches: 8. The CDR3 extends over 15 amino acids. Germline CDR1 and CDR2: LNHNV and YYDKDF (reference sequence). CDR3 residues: CATSLSGGPIDTQYF. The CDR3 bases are TGTGCCACCAGCCTAAGCGGGGGGCCTATAGATACGCAGTATTTT.

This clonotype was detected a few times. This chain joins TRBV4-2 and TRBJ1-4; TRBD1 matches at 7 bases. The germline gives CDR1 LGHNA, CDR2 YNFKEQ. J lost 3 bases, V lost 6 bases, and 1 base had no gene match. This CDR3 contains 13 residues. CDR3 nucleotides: TGTGCCAGCAGTGGGACAGCTAATGAAAAACTGTTTTTT. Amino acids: CASSGTANEKLFF.